Presented here are 22 T cell receptor beta chains from one specimen sequenced in a study of blood T cell repertoires in COVID-19. The repertoire was sequenced with immunoSEQ multiplex PCR; TCRdb's copy has only in-frame clones and lacks some. Among 280,000 or so clones, roughly 85% were seen once, and the ten largest hold over 8.5%. The sample comprised peripheral blood. The receptor source for this set is a woman aged 45-60 years who had recovered from COVID-19.

V usage is TRBV10-2 and J usage is TRBJ2-1, with TRBD2 as a possible D gene (6 bases). Looked up from germline, CDR1 is WSHSY and CDR2 is SAAADI. Deletions cut 0 bases from V and 4 bases from J, with 13 bases between. The CDR3 loop spans 16 amino acids. This chain's CDR3 is CASSESITSRYNEQFF. The CDR3 coding sequence is TGCGCCAGCAGTGAGTCGATCACTAGCCGGTACAATGAGCAGTTCTTC.

This chain uses TRBV28 with TRBJ2-6; the D is unclear. Germline V gene data show CDR1 as MDHEN and CDR2 as SYDVKM. The CDR3 covers 13 residues. The V gene lost 7 bases and the J gene lost 7 bases, with 11 bases spanning the gap. CDR3 residues: CASMRANANVLTF. CDR3 nucleotides: TGTGCCAGCATGCGAGCAAACGCCAACGTCCTGACTTTC.

The rearrangement uses TRBV6-2 or TRBV6-3 and TRBJ2-5, with D possibly matching TRBD2 (5 bases). The V end lost 5 bases, the J end lost 5 bases, and 12 bases lay between the germline ends. Germline V gene lookup returns CDR1 MNHEY and CDR2 SVGEGT. The CDR3 runs to 13 residues. DNA of the CDR3: TGTGCCAGCAGTACCGGGGTGGTGGAGACCCAGTACTTC. This codes for CASSTGVVETQYF.

The chain links TRBV7-9 to TRBJ1-5; the D gene is possibly TRBD1 (6 bases). This CDR3 has 17 amino acids. Germline V gives CDR1 SEHNR, CDR2 FQNEAQ (reference sequence). V was shortened by 1 base and J by 2 bases, with 15 bases between the two germline ends. Here the CDR3 DNA reads TGTGCCAGCAGCTTAGACATCGCAGGGGCAGGCAATCAGCCCCAGCATTTT. This codes for CASSLDIAGAGNQPQHF.

The rearrangement joins TRBV28 to TRBJ1-2, with TRBD1 matching over 8 bases. With V trimmed by 6 bases and J by 7 bases, 10 bases remained unmatched. Germline loops: CDR1 MDHEN, CDR2 SYDVKM. The CDR3 runs 14 residues. For the CDR3, the DNA is TGTGCCAGCAGCCCGGCAGGGGGCCTTTTTGGCTACACCTTC. It encodes CASSPAGGLFGYTF.

The chain is built from TRBV19 and TRBJ1-5; 9 bases align to TRBD1. The CDR3 sequence is 16 residues long. The V segment lost 4 bases and the J segment 2 bases; nucleotides outside the gene matches: 6. Germline-derived CDR1 and CDR2 are LNHDA and SQIVND (reference sequence). The CDR3 DNA follows: TGTGCCAGTAGTACGACAGGGGGTGGTCGCAATCAGCCCCAGCATTTT. Its protein product is CASSTTGGGRNQPQHF. The full variable domain, completed using reference TRBV19 and TRBJ1-5, is DGGITQSPKYLFRKEGQNVTLSCEQNLNHDAMYWYRQDPGQGLRLIYYSQIVNDFQKGDIAEGYSVSREKKESFPLTVTSAQKNPTAFYLCASSTTGGGRNQPQHFGDGTRLSIL.

The chain joins TRBV6-5 to TRBJ1-1; 7 bases are shared with TRBD1. The germline V gene encodes CDR1 MNHEY and CDR2 SVGAGI. V shed 7 bases, J shed 0 bases, and the junction held 5 bases outside the gene matches. This CDR3 region has 14 residues. Written as DNA, the CDR3 is TGTGCCAGCACTGGGGACAGCTTGAACACTGAAGCTTTCTTT. Its protein is CASTGDSLNTEAFF.

The chain is built from TRBV5-5 and TRBJ1-1; TRBD1 matches 7 bases. CDR1 and CDR2 from the germline V gene are SGHKS and YYEKEE (reference sequence). This CDR3 comprises 14 residues. V lost 6 bases to trimming and J lost 6 bases; unmatched junction nucleotides: 11. The CDR3: CASTTTGFFAEAFF. As DNA, the CDR3 is TGTGCCAGCACCACGACAGGGTTTTTCGCTGAAGCTTTCTTT.

The genes are TRBV2 and TRBJ2-7; no clear D gene. Trimming shortened V by 2 bases and J by 2 bases, and 10 bases separated the two germline ends. The CDR3 runs to 14 residues. Germline V lookup: CDR1 SNHLY, CDR2 FYNNEI. The CDR3 spells CASSEFGSPYEQYF. The CDR3 DNA reads TGTGCCAGCAGTGAATTCGGTAGCCCCTACGAGCAGTACTTC.

This clone is labeled large. The J gene is TRBJ2-1, the V gene TRBV27; perhaps TRBD1 as D (5 bases). The germline V gene encodes CDR1 MNHEY and CDR2 SMNVEV (reference sequence). This CDR3 comprises 15 residues. Trimming cost V 3 bases and J 3 bases, with 12 bases left between them. DNA for the CDR3: TGTGCCAGCAGTTTTTGGCAGGGCAACTACAATGAGCAGTTCTTC. This encodes CASSFWQGNYNEQFF.

In this sample, this clone turned up a few times. V usage is TRBV4-2 and J usage is TRBJ2-7; unclear D gene. Germline loops: CDR1 LGHNA, CDR2 YNFKEQ. Trimming took off 0 bases at V and 5 bases at J, with 14 bases between the two ends. The CDR3 runs 15 residues. The CDR3 region has the DNA TGTGCCAGCAGCCAAGATTTCGTGAGTCAAAACGAGCAGTACTTC. Translated, it gives CASSQDFVSQNEQYF.

The chain joins TRBV2 to TRBJ1-2; D gene unclear. The germline V and J ends were trimmed by 4 bases and 2 bases, with 11 bases remaining between them. The CDR3 is 14 residues long. Germline CDR1 SNHLY, CDR2 FYNNEI. CDR3 in amino acids: CASSGGALNYGYTF. CDR3 in DNA: TGTGCCAGCAGTGGGGGAGCTCTCAACTATGGCTACACCTTC.

This clone has at least ten counts. The V call is TRBV19, the J call TRBJ2-5, with TRBD1 identical over 7 bases. J gave up 7 bases and V 6 bases, and 8 bases lay outside the gene matches. The CDR3 spans 13 residues. Germline CDR1 LNHDA, CDR2 SQIVND (reference sequence). This CDR3 reads CASSNTGVGTQYF. The CDR3, as DNA: TGTGCCAGTAGCAACACAGGGGTAGGGACCCAGTACTTC.

The CDR3 DNA reads as TGTGCCAGTAGTATTGGCGACAGGTTGACCGGGGAGCTGTTTTTT. The encoded protein is CASSIGDRLTGELFF. The chain has TRBV19 and TRBJ2-2; D is perhaps TRBD1 (6 bases). Trimming pared 3 bases from V and 5 bases from J, leaving 13 bases between. From germline, CDR1 is LNHDA and CDR2 SQIVND (reference sequence). The CDR3 loop spans 15 amino acids.

The V and J genes are TRBV28 and TRBJ1-5; D gene ambiguous. The CDR3 is 12 residues long. Germline V gives CDR1 MDHEN, CDR2 SYDVKM. V was pared by 7 bases and J by 5 bases, with 9 bases between. The CDR3 loop is CASIGEDQPQHF. The CDR3 DNA reads as TGTGCCAGCATTGGGGAGGATCAGCCCCAGCATTTT.

The chain links TRBV21-1 to TRBJ1-2. TRBV21-1 is deemed a pseudogene. The CDR3 has 17 residues. CDR3 bases: TGTGCCAGCAGACGGGAGGCAGGGGCCGAAAAGAGCGATGGCTACACCTTC. Protein product: CASRREAGAEKSDGYTF.

V gene TRBV9 combines with J gene TRBJ1-1, with D possibly matching TRBD1 (6 bases). The CDR3 consists of 15 residues. V lost 3 bases and J 5 bases, leaving 17 bases between the germline ends. Germline assignment: CDR1 SGDLS and CDR2 YYNGEE. The CDR3 DNA sequence: TGTGCCAGCAGCGCTGAGAGCACAGGGTGGACTGAAGCTTTCTTT. Translated, it gives CASSAESTGWTEAFF.

The V call is TRBV9, the J call TRBJ2-3; 11 bases match TRBD2. The CDR3 contains 16 residues. CDR1 SGDLS and CDR2 YYNGEE come from the germline V gene. V gave up 2 bases and J gave up 4 bases; unmatched junction bases: 6. The CDR3 DNA reads TGTGCCAGCAGCGTCGATCCGGGACTAGCGGCAGATACGCAGTATTTT. It is translated as CASSVDPGLAADTQYF.

The chain links TRBV27 to TRBJ1-6; TRBD1 aligns across 7 bases. This CDR3 spans 17 amino acids. Germline V CDR1 and CDR2: MNHEY, SMNVEV (reference sequence). V lost 8 bases and J lost 0; bases outside the gene matches: 10. CDR3: CASAKGGRSSYNSPLHF. CDR3 nucleotide sequence: TGTGCCAGCGCGAAAGGGGGCCGAAGCTCCTATAATTCACCCCTCCACTTT.

As regards this clone: A read error may account for a junction end that differs from germline. The chain uses TRBV27 and TRBJ2-7; TRBD2 is a possible D gene (5 bases). Germline V gives CDR1 MNHEY, CDR2 SMNVEV (reference sequence). The CDR3 runs to 13 residues. CDR3 residues: CASGLSGSYEQYF. The CDR3 coding sequence is TGTGCCAGCGGTTTGAGCGGCTCCTACGAGCAGTACTTC.

This rearrangement joins TRBV28 to TRBJ1-4, with D possibly matching TRBD1 (6 bases). Trimming stripped 8 bases from V and 0 bases from J, with 13 bases between. This CDR3 has 15 residues. The germline V gene encodes CDR1 MDHEN and CDR2 SYDVKM. CDR3 in DNA: TGTGCCAGCCGCCGCGGGGGCTCAACTAATGAAAAACTGTTTTTT. Translated: CASRRGGSTNEKLFF. Full variable domain (remainder filled in from reference TRBV28 and TRBJ1-4): DVKVTQSSRYLVKRTGEKVFLECVQDMDHENMFWYRQDPGLGLRLIYFSYDVKMKEKGDIPEGYSVSREKKERFSLILESASTNQTSMYLCASRRGGSTNEKLFFGSGTQLSVL.

This chain links TRBV4-1 with TRBJ2-1, with D perhaps matching TRBD1 (5 bases). This CDR3 contains 16 residues. Germline CDR1 and CDR2: MGHRA and YSYEKL. With 1 base removed from V and 6 bases from J, the gap between germline ends came to 16 bases. Written as DNA, the CDR3 is TGCGCCAGCAGCCAAGTCGGAAGGGGTGATGGCAATGAGCAGTTCTTC. The encoded protein is CASSQVGRGDGNEQFF.